The 29 T cell receptor beta chains in this list originate from one sample, sequenced in a study of glioma-infiltrating T cells. TCR alpha and beta CDR3 regions were amplified from RNA using iRepertoire nested multiplex PCR. One entry per CDR3 protein results from TCRdb running MiXCR on the multiplex PCR reads. The sample holds more than 100,000 distinct CDR3 sequences, about 30% seen once. Material: glioma tissue, nonneoplastic brain tissue, or PBMCs (not recorded which). The receptors shown here come from a human donor with low-grade glioma or glioblastoma, undergoing nonglioma brain surgery, or in good health (not recorded which).

J is TRBJ1-1 and V is TRBV14; D not resolved. CDR3 length: 13 amino acids. Trimming took off 4 bases at V and 6 bases at J, with 12 bases between the two ends. Germline V gives CDR1 SGHDN, CDR2 FVKESK. The CDR3 bases are TGTGCCAGCAGCCCTCTCGTGGTCCCTGAAGCTTTCTTT. Protein product: CASSPLVVPEAFF.

The V call is TRBV20-1, the J call TRBJ1-1; D is unresolved. Looked up from germline, CDR1 is DFQATT and CDR2 is SNEGSKA (reference sequence). This CDR3 has 13 amino acids. Trimming took 5 bases from V and 13 from J, leaving 23 bases between them. The CDR3 DNA is TGCAGTGCTCCCAAGAGCAGTGACACTGTAGATTTCTTT. Translating gives CSAPKSSDTVDFF.

This clonotype was recorded a few times. This sequence joins TRBV10-3 and TRBJ2-3, with D possibly matching TRBD2 (7 bases). The germline V and J ends were trimmed by 3 bases and 1 base, with 17 bases remaining between them. This CDR3 spans 17 amino acids. Germline CDR1 and CDR2: ENHRY and SYGVKD. CDR3 residues: CAISDHGRGPGTDTQYF. The CDR3 DNA is TGTGCCATCAGTGACCATGGGCGGGGGCCGGGCACAGATACGCAGTATTTT.

This clonotype has ten or more counts. The chain is built from TRBV3-1 and TRBJ2-2, with 7 bases lining up with TRBD1. The CDR3 loop spans 13 amino acids. After removal of 9 bases from V and 4 bases from J, the junction contained 5 bases not matched to a gene. Germline CDR1 and CDR2: LGHDT and YNNKEL (reference sequence). CDR3 bases: TGTGCCAGTACCGGGACAGCCACCGGGGAGCTGTTTTTT. Amino acid sequence: CASTGTATGELFF.

This clonotype was detected many times. The V and J genes are TRBV6-2 or TRBV6-3 and TRBJ1-5; 7 nucleotides match TRBD1. Germline V lookup: CDR1 MNHEY, CDR2 SVGEGT. Trimming at V came to 4 bases and at J to 0 bases, leaving 21 bases not matched to a gene. This CDR3 has 21 amino acids. The CDR3 loop reads CASSSYPTGRFLSYSNQPQHF. The CDR3 bases are TGTGCCAGCAGTTCCTACCCGACAGGGAGGTTCCTTAGTTATAGCAATCAGCCCCAGCATTTT.

Many counts were recorded for this clonotype. The V call is TRBV10-3, the J call TRBJ1-3; D remains ambiguous. Trimming pared 8 bases from V and 3 bases from J, leaving 8 bases between. Germline loops: CDR1 ENHRY, CDR2 SYGVKD. CDR3 length equals 12 residues. The CDR3 sequence is CAIGGIGNTIYF. The CDR3 coding sequence is TGTGCCATCGGTGGGATTGGAAACACCATATATTTT.

This clonotype was observed a handful of times. V and J are TRBV10-3 and TRBJ1-5, with D possibly TRBD1 on 6 matching bases. The germline V and J ends were trimmed by 10 bases and 4 bases, with 11 bases remaining between them. Germline CDR1 is ENHRY and CDR2 is SYGVKD. The length of the CDR3 is 12 residues. The CDR3 coding sequence is TGTGCCACCCGACAGGAGAATCAGCCCCAGCATTTT. Amino acid sequence: CATRQENQPQHF.

Remarks on this clonotype: A much larger clonotype is one base distant, so this may be a read error. The rearrangement links TRBV2 to TRBJ1-5; the D gene is possibly TRBD1 (5 bases). CDR3 length: 13 amino acids. Germline loops: CDR1 SNHLY, CDR2 FYNNEI. CDR3 protein: CASSEQGNQLQHF. The CDR3 DNA reads TGTGCCAGCAGTGAACAGGGTAATCAGCTCCAGCATTTT.

This clonotype was observed many times. The gene calls are TRBV20-1 and TRBJ2-1; TRBD1 aligns across 7 bases. V was clipped by 4 bases and J by 2 bases; unmatched bases: 8. This CDR3 has 15 amino acids. Germline loops: CDR1 DFQATT, CDR2 SNEGSKA (reference sequence). The CDR3 region is CSATPGQVAYNEQFF. The CDR3 DNA reads TGCAGTGCTACTCCCGGACAGGTAGCCTACAATGAGCAGTTCTTC.

The rearrangement links TRBV30 to TRBJ2-1; D is ambiguous. The ends were cut back, 0 bases at V and 6 bases at J, with 3 bases in the middle. This CDR3 has 11 amino acids. Looked up from germline, CDR1 is GTSNPN and CDR2 is SVGIG (reference sequence). The CDR3 DNA reads as TGTGCCTGGAGTGTAATCAATGAGCAGTTCTTC. This translates into CAWSVINEQFF.

This clonotype came up many times. The V gene is TRBV28, the J gene TRBJ2-1; 12 nucleotides line up with TRBD2. The CDR3 is 15 amino acids. The germline CDR1 and CDR2 sequences are MDHEN and SYDVKM. With 4 bases clipped from V and 3 bases from J, the junction kept 1 base outside the gene matches. The CDR3 DNA follows: TGTGCCAGCAGTTCACTAGCGGGAGGCTACAATGAGCAGTTCTTC. Translated, it gives CASSSLAGGYNEQFF.

On this clonotype itself: Being one base from a much bigger clone, this may be a read error. The chain carries TRBV6-1 and TRBJ2-5; D remains ambiguous. Germline CDR1 is MNHNS and CDR2 is SASEGT. CDR3 length equals 14 residues. The V gene lost 6 bases and the J gene lost 5 bases, with 16 bases spanning the gap. CDR3 in amino acids: CASSPDPRCETQYF. The CDR3 DNA reads TGTGCCAGCAGCCCCGACCCAAGGTGTGAGACCCAGTACTTC.

As to this clonotype: Possible read error: a much larger clone is one base away. The rearrangement uses TRBV6-2 or TRBV6-3 and TRBJ2-7; D is possibly TRBD1 (5 bases). This CDR3 comprises 13 residues. Per the germline V gene, CDR1 is MNHEY and CDR2 is SVGEGT. The chain's CDR3 is CASSYVGRGEQCF. CDR3 nucleotide sequence: TGTGCCAGCAGTTACGTGGGAAGGGGCGAGCAGTGCTTC.

This rearrangement joins TRBV20-1 to TRBJ2-7; 8 bases are shared with TRBD2. Unmatched junction bases numbered 10, after V lost 6 bases and J lost 0 bases. Germline CDR1 is DFQATT and CDR2 is SNEGSKA (reference sequence). The CDR3 is 15 amino acids. The CDR3 region has the DNA TGCAGTGCAGCGGGCCGGCGGGGGGTCTCCTACGAGCAGTACTTC. It translates to CSAAGRRGVSYEQYF.

V usage is TRBV12-3 or TRBV12-4 and J usage is TRBJ1-6, with a possible D match to TRBD1 (5 bases). The CDR3 has 14 amino acids. Deletions cut 9 bases from V and 5 bases from J, with 14 bases between. CDR3 sequence reads: CARSWGLDNSPLHF. The CDR3 region has the DNA TGTGCCAGAAGCTGGGGACTGGATAATTCACCCCTCCACTTT.

This clonotype was counted at least ten times. The chain joins TRBV27 to TRBJ2-7, with 7 nucleotides matching TRBD1. Germline V gene data show CDR1 as MNHEY and CDR2 as SMNVEV (reference sequence). With V trimmed by 5 bases and J by 0 bases, 7 bases remained unmatched. The CDR3 loop spans 15 amino acids. The CDR3 is CASSQSRGSSYEQYF. CDR3 sequence (DNA): TGTGCCAGCAGTCAGAGCAGGGGGTCCTCCTACGAGCAGTACTTC.

This clonotype was counted many times. The chain couples TRBV20-1 to TRBJ2-1, with 10 bases fitting TRBD2. J gave up 4 bases and V 2 bases, and 5 bases lay outside the gene matches. The CDR3 extends over 15 amino acids. Germline CDR1 is DFQATT and CDR2 is SNEGSKA (reference sequence). Written as DNA, the CDR3 is TGCAGTGCTAGATGGCCTAGCGGGGGATACAATGAGCAGTTCTTC. Its protein is CSARWPSGGYNEQFF.

This clonotype turned up a few times. This chain joins TRBV7-9 and TRBJ2-3, with 11 nucleotides matching TRBD2. The CDR3 spans 18 residues. The ends lost 1 base at V and 0 bases at J; junction bases unmatched: 6. The germline gives CDR1 SEHNR, CDR2 FQNEAQ (reference sequence). The CDR3 nucleotides read TGTGCCAGCAGCTTAGTAGTATGGACTAGCGGGAGCACAGATACGCAGTATTTT. Residues: CASSLVVWTSGSTDTQYF.

The chain employs TRBV20-1 and TRBJ2-7, with D maybe TRBD1 (5 bases). The germline gives CDR1 DFQATT, CDR2 SNEGSKA (reference sequence). CDR3 length: 15 amino acids. V was trimmed by 6 bases and J by 2 bases, leaving 20 bases between them. CDR3 in amino acids: CSASTPSTVPYEQYF. The DNA of the CDR3 is TGCAGTGCCAGCACCCCTTCGACAGTTCCCTACGAGCAGTACTTC.

In its sample, this clonotype was seen many times. CDR3 nucleotides: TGTGCCAGCAGCCAAGACTTTGCCCAAGAGACCCAGTACTTC. It yields the protein CASSQDFAQETQYF. The rearrangement links TRBV3-1 to TRBJ2-5; no firm D call. The CDR3 totals 14 residues. V gave up 0 bases and J gave up 1 base, with 6 bases separating them. CDR1 and CDR2 (germline): LGHDT, YNNKEL (reference sequence).

This clonotype occurred a few times. V usage is TRBV29-1 and J usage is TRBJ2-5; D possibly corresponds to TRBD1 (5 bases). Germline values: CDR1 SQVTM, CDR2 ANQGSEA. This CDR3 has 15 amino acids. V gave up 4 bases and J gave up 4 bases, with 19 bases separating them. CDR3 sequence reads: CSVVTPSRAGETQYF. As DNA, the CDR3 is TGCAGCGTTGTCACCCCGAGCAGGGCTGGAGAGACCCAGTACTTC.

The rearrangement joins TRBV7-6 to TRBJ2-7, with 7 bases identical to TRBD1. Trimming took 0 bases from V and 4 from J; bases not matched to a gene: 3. Germline CDR1 reads SGHVS; CDR2 reads FNYEAQ. There are 14 residues in the CDR3. CDR3 sequence: CASSLARTGYEQYF. The CDR3 DNA reads TGTGCCAGCAGCTTAGCGAGGACAGGATACGAGCAGTACTTC. The full variable domain, rest sourced from reference TRBV7-6 and TRBJ2-7, is GAGVSQSPRYKVTKRGQDVALRCDPISGHVSLYWYRQALGQGPEFLTYFNYEAQQDKSGLPNDRFSAERPEGSISTLTIQRTEQRDSAMYRCASSLARTGYEQYFGPGTRLTVT.

This clonotype was observed at least ten times. The J gene is TRBJ2-4, the V gene TRBV6-1; 11 bases agree with TRBD2. V gave up 6 bases and J gave up 8 bases; unmatched junction bases: 6. The V gene's germline CDR1 is MNHNS and CDR2 SASEGT. There are 14 residues in the CDR3. This chain's CDR3 is CASRPGTSGDIQYF. CDR3 DNA sequence: TGTGCCAGCAGGCCCGGGACTAGCGGAGACATTCAGTACTTC.

As concerns this clonotype: One base away lies a much larger clone, so this may be a sequencing read error. The rearrangement uses TRBV7-2 and TRBJ2-2, with TRBD2 as a possible D gene (6 bases). The CDR3 has 14 amino acids. Germline lookup yields CDR1 SGHTA and CDR2 FQGNSA. CDR3 amino acids: CASSLELASGEMFF. DNA for the CDR3: TGTGCCAGCAGCTTAGAACTAGCAAGTGGGGAGATGTTTTTT. The full variable domain, rest sourced from reference TRBV7-2 and TRBJ2-2, is GAGVSQSPSNKVTEKGKDVELRCDPISGHTALYWYRQSLGQGLEFLIYFQGNSAPDKSGLPSDRFSAERTGGSVSTLTIQRTQQEDSAVYLCASSLELASGEMFFGEGSRLTVL.

Details on this clonotype: Just one base apart from a much larger clone, this may be a read error. V gene TRBV6-1 combines with J gene TRBJ2-3; weak D call: TRBD2 (6 bases). Germline V lookup: CDR1 MNHNS, CDR2 SASEGT. The CDR3 runs to 13 residues. V dropped 8 bases and J dropped 1 base, with 10 bases sitting between them. Here the CDR3 DNA reads TGTGCCAGCCTATCGGGGGGCACAGATACGCAGTATTTT. Protein product: CASLSGGTDTQYF.

In DNA, the CDR3 is TGTGCCAGCAGCTTGGCCCCTGGGTACTACAATGAGCAGTTCTTC. It translates to CASSLAPGYYNEQFF. The gene calls are TRBV28 and TRBJ2-1, with unresolved D. The CDR3 consists of 15 residues. V was pared by 6 bases and J by 3 bases, with 15 bases between. Germline lookup yields CDR1 MDHEN and CDR2 SYDVKM. Together with reference TRBV28 and TRBJ2-1, the CDR3 gives the full variable domain: DVKVTQSSRYLVKRTGEKVFLECVQDMDHENMFWYRQDPGLGLRLIYFSYDVKMKEKGDIPEGYSVSREKKERFSLILESASTNQTSMYLCASSLAPGYYNEQFFGPGTRLTVL.

This chain connects TRBV10-3 to TRBJ1-2; 8 positions agree with TRBD1. V was clipped by 3 bases and J by 8 bases; unmatched bases: 5. The CDR3 consists of 13 residues. Germline V gives CDR1 ENHRY, CDR2 SYGVKD. CDR3 coding DNA: TGTGCCATCAGTGATCAGGGGGCAGGAGGCTACACCTTC. This encodes CAISDQGAGGYTF.

This clonotype has at least ten counts. The V gene is TRBV4-1, the J gene TRBJ2-1; unclear D gene. This CDR3 has 12 residues. V was clipped by 2 bases and J by 5 bases, with 4 bases between them. CDR1 MGHRA and CDR2 YSYEKL come from the germline V gene. CDR3 protein: CASSQSHNEQFF. CDR3 nucleotides: TGCGCCAGCAGCCAATCTCACAATGAGCAGTTCTTC.

Turning to this clonotype: This may arise from a read error, as a much more abundant clone is one base away. This rearrangement joins TRBV20-1 to TRBJ2-3; tentatively, D is TRBD2 (5 bases). Germline V lookup: CDR1 DFQATT, CDR2 SNEGSKA (reference sequence). CDR3 length: 11 residues. The CDR3 protein is CRPQEGDTQYF. The DNA of the CDR3 is TGCAGACCACAAGAGGGAGATACGCAGTATTTT.